A single sample gave rise to the 15 T cell receptor beta chains below, sequenced in a study of Graves' ophthalmopathy and Graves' hyperthyroidism. RNA transcripts were the template, and TCR beta CDR3 regions were amplified from them. The workflow started with a first-round RT-PCR run with HTBI primers and then moved on to a second-round multiplex PCR. Each CDR3 protein is one row after TCRdb ran MiXCR on the multiplex PCR reads. The repertoire consists of 600,000 to 650,000 distinct CDR3 sequences, with around a fifth occurring once and the leading ten covering more than 5.5%. Sample: peripheral blood. The receptors here all came from a woman aged 18-35 years with stable Graves' hyperthyroidism. Some clones in this sample may be carry-over from other donors' samples.

In this sample, this clonotype turned up many times. The rearrangement uses TRBV29-1 and TRBJ1-1, with 8 bases matching TRBD1. CDR3 length: 13 residues. V gave up 4 bases and J gave up 1 base; unmatched junction bases: 2. Germline CDR1 reads SQVTM; CDR2 reads ANQGSEA. CDR3 sequence (DNA): TGCAGCGTTGCTGACAGGGGGAACACTGAAGCTTTCTTT. It encodes CSVADRGNTEAFF.

This clonotype was found many times. The chain recombines TRBV7-9 with TRBJ1-2; TRBD1 might be the D (6 bases). The V end was cut by 5 bases, the J end by 5 bases, with 18 bases between. There are 15 residues in the CDR3. CDR1 and CDR2 (germline): SEHNR, FQNEAQ (reference sequence). Here the CDR3 reads CASSISQGTSYGYTF. CDR3 nucleotide sequence: TGTGCCAGCAGCATATCGCAGGGGACCTCGTATGGCTACACCTTC.

The chain has TRBV6-1 and TRBJ2-7, with 7 bases matching TRBD1. The length of the CDR3 is 15 residues. Germline-derived CDR1 and CDR2 are MNHNS and SASEGT. Losses at the gene ends were 6 bases for V and 7 bases for J; bases not matched to a gene: 15. This CDR3 reads CASSQAETGAREQYF. The CDR3 DNA is TGTGCCAGCAGCCAAGCGGAAACAGGGGCCAGGGAGCAGTACTTC.

This clonotype was recorded a few times. This rearrangement joins TRBV13 to TRBJ2-7, with 12 bases that match TRBD2. Trimming removed 5 bases from V and 4 bases from J; junction bases left unmatched: 15. The CDR3 runs to 18 residues. Germline CDR1 and CDR2: PRHDT and FYEKMQ (reference sequence). In DNA form, the CDR3 reads TGTGCCAGCAGCCAGGGACTAGCGGGCCCTCGCTCTATTTACGAGCAGTACTTC. Translation gives CASSQGLAGPRSIYEQYF.

This clonotype occurred many times. One junction end disagrees with the germline gene, perhaps due to a read error. The rearrangement links TRBV7-2 to TRBJ2-5; D perhaps matches TRBD2 (6 bases). This CDR3 region has 13 residues. Germline assignment: CDR1 SGHTA and CDR2 FQGNSA. The CDR3 spells CASTLRDLETQYF. CDR3 nucleotides: TGTGCCAGCACCTTAAGGGACTTGGAGACCCAGTACTTC.

V gene TRBV11-1 combines with J gene TRBJ2-6, with D unclear. V was pared by 1 base and J by 0 bases, with 16 bases between. Germline V lookup: CDR1 SGHAT, CDR2 FQDESV (reference sequence). The CDR3 loop spans 19 amino acids. The CDR3 nucleotides read TGTGCCAGCAGCTTAGGAGGATCGGCACCTCACTCTGGGGCCAACGTCCTGACTTTC. It encodes CASSLGGSAPHSGANVLTF. Using reference TRBV11-1 and TRBJ2-6 for the parts outside the CDR3, the full variable domain is EAEVAQSPRYKITEKSQAVAFWCDPISGHATLYWYRQILGQGPELLVQFQDESVVDDSQLPKDRFSAERLKGVDSTLKIQPAELGDSAMYLCASSLGGSAPHSGANVLTFGAGSRLTVL.

The DNA of the CDR3 is TGTGCCAGCGCCGCGGGAGGGCGAGAGACCCAGTACTTC. It translates to CASAAGGRETQYF. The chain carries TRBV12-3 or TRBV12-4 and TRBJ2-5; 9 bases agree with TRBD2. This CDR3 contains 13 residues. The V and J ends lost 8 bases and 4 bases, in that order; junction bases with no gene match: 5.

The chain is built from TRBV9 and TRBJ1-6; D uncertain. Trimming took off 1 base at V and 6 bases at J, with 8 bases between the two ends. The CDR3 consists of 14 residues. Looked up from germline, CDR1 is SGDLS and CDR2 is YYNGEE. The CDR3 is CASSVMGANSPLHF. For the CDR3, the DNA is TGTGCCAGCAGCGTAATGGGAGCTAATTCACCCCTCCACTTT.

Ten or more counts support this clonotype. This chain uses TRBV9 with TRBJ2-5, with D hard to call. CDR1 is SGDLS, CDR2 YYNGEE, per germline. V dropped 0 bases and J dropped 4 bases, with 13 bases sitting between them. This CDR3 has 15 amino acids. The CDR3 loop is CASSVGDVPGETQYF. Written as DNA, the CDR3 is TGTGCCAGCAGCGTAGGGGATGTCCCAGGAGAGACCCAGTACTTC.

This clonotype was observed at least ten times. The chain is built from TRBV7-8 and TRBJ2-7; 12 bases line up with TRBD2. V was pared by 6 bases and J by 0 bases, with 3 bases of the junction left unmatched. This CDR3 region has 15 residues. Germline V CDR1 and CDR2: SGHVS, FQNEAQ. In DNA form, the CDR3 reads TGTGCCAGCAGACCGACTAGCGGGAGCTCCTACGAGCAGTACTTC. Amino acid sequence: CASRPTSGSSYEQYF. The whole variable domain, remainder taken from reference TRBV7-8 and TRBJ2-7, is GAGVSQSPRYKVAKRGQDVALRCDPISGHVSLFWYQQALGQGPEFLTYFQNEAQLDKSGLPSDRFFAERPEGSVSTLKIQRTQQEDSAVYLCASRPTSGSSYEQYFGPGTRLTVT.

Ten or more counts support this clonotype. This chain joins TRBV30 and TRBJ2-7, with D unclear. With 7 bases removed from V and 2 bases from J, the gap between germline ends came to 9 bases. CDR1 is GTSNPN and CDR2 is SVGIG in the germline V gene (reference sequence). The CDR3 loop spans 11 amino acids. Written as DNA, the CDR3 is TGTGCCTTGTCGGTCACCTACGAGCAGTACTTC. Its translation: CALSVTYEQYF.

In this sample, this clonotype turned up many times. The chain has TRBV11-2 and TRBJ1-2; D is undetermined. Germline V CDR1 and CDR2: SGHAT, FQNNGV. The CDR3 consists of 15 residues. V gave up 6 bases and J gave up 1 base, with 15 bases separating them. The CDR3 here is CASRSLTSHNYGYTF. CDR3 nucleotide sequence: TGTGCCAGCAGATCCCTTACCTCTCATAACTATGGCTACACCTTC.

The chain joins TRBV6-1 to TRBJ1-5, with D unresolved. CDR1 and CDR2 from the germline V gene are MNHNS and SASEGT. The CDR3 extends over 13 amino acids. V gave up 8 bases and J gave up 1 base, with 9 bases separating them. The CDR3 region is CASLFASNQPQHF. CDR3 bases: TGTGCCAGCCTCTTTGCCAGCAATCAGCCCCAGCATTTT.

This clonotype was seen repeatedly, ten times or more. The chain joins TRBV20-1 to TRBJ2-5; D uncertain. Looked up from germline, CDR1 is DFQATT and CDR2 is SNEGSKA (reference sequence). The CDR3 has 12 residues. V was cut by 1 base and J by 5 bases, with 8 bases left in between. This CDR3 reads CSARAPEETQYF. CDR3 DNA sequence: TGCAGTGCTAGAGCCCCCGAGGAGACCCAGTACTTC.

Details on this clonotype: Possible read error: a much larger clone is one base away. The CDR3 carries no conserved terminal phenylalanine or tryptophan, so it likely arises from a read error. The chain couples TRBV6-2 or TRBV6-3 to TRBJ2-7; D call uncertain. In germline, CDR1 is MNHEY, CDR2 SVGEGT. Trimming cost V 2 bases and J 0 bases, with 17 bases left between them. This CDR3 has 17 residues. The CDR3 spells CASSYNVLGRSSYEQYY. The CDR3 DNA sequence: TGTGCCAGCAGTTACAACGTCCTGGGCAGGAGCTCCTACGAGCAGTACTAC.